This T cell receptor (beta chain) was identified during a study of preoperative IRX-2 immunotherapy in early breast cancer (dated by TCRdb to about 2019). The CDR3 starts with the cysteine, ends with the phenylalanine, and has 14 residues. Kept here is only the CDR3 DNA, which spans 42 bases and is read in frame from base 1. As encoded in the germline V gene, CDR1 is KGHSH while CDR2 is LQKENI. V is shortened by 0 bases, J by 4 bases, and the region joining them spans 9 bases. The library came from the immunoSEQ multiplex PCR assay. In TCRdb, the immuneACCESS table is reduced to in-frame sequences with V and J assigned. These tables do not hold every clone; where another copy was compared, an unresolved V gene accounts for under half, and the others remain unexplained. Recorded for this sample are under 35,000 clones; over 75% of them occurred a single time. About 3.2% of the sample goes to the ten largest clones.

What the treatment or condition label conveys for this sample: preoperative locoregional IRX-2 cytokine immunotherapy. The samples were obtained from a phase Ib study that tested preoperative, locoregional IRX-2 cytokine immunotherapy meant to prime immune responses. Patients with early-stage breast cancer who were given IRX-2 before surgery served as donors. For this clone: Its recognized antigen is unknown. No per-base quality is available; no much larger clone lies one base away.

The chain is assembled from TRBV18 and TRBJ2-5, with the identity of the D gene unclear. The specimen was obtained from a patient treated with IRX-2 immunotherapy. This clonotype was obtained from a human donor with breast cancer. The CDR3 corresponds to CASSPPARGETQYF. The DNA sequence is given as TGTGCCAGCTCACCACCTGCTAGAGGAGAGACCCAGTACTTC.